This TCR beta chain was observed in a study of beta chain features in type 1 diabetes. Comments on this clone: The antigen is unknown.

V lost 6 bases and J lost 1, with 6 bases in between. This CDR3 has 13 residues. The germline V gene encodes CDR1 MNHNY and CDR2 SVGAGI (reference sequence). Study-level findings and limits: Among patients with Type 1 diabetes, TCRB CDR3s were moderately but significantly shorter in every one of the four CD4+ subsets.

A single heparinised blood sample, averaging about 120 mL, was obtained per donor. Every isolated RNA sample was fully reverse transcribed, so sequencing captured expressed TCRB transcripts. Reads for stem cell-like memory T cell samples averaged roughly 950,000. Here immunoSEQ multiplex PCR was the method, and the copy in TCRdb shows in-frame clones only, minus some. This sample has about 110,000 clones, with 40% found just once. This chain links TRBV6-6 with TRBJ2-2; D gene ambiguous. The sample taken for sequencing was stem cell memory CD4+ T cells from blood. The TCR was taken from a woman between 18 and 30 years old in good health. The CDR3 is CASSTVNTGELFF. CDR3 DNA: TGTGCCAGCAGCACAGTGAACACCGGGGAGCTGTTTTTT.